Listed here are 26 T cell receptor beta chains from one sample, sequenced in a study of blood T cell repertoires in COVID-19. Libraries were prepared by immunoSEQ multiplex PCR; TCRdb keeps only in-frame clonotypes and omits some of them. The data hold about 150,000 clones, with over 80% observed a single time. Sequences were obtained from PBMCs or T cells enriched from blood (not recorded which). The receptors originated from a woman aged 40 to 50 who had recovered from COVID-19.

This clone was counted once. The gene calls are TRBV19 and TRBJ1-5, with D perhaps matching TRBD1 (5 bases). CDR1 and CDR2 (germline): LNHDA, SQIVND (reference sequence). Trimming shortened V by 6 bases and J by 0 bases, and 12 bases separated the two germline ends. There are 15 residues in the CDR3. The DNA for the CDR3 is TGTGCCAGTAGGGGGCAGGTATATAGCAATCAGCCCCAGCATTTT. Translating gives CASRGQVYSNQPQHF.

There are many counts of this clone. J is TRBJ2-6 and V is TRBV2; 8 bases fit TRBD1. V was clipped by 4 bases and J by 4 bases; unmatched bases: 3. The V gene's germline CDR1 is SNHLY and CDR2 FYNNEI. This CDR3 contains 15 residues. The CDR3 DNA is TGTGCCAGCAGTGCGGACAGGGCCGGGGCCAACGTCCTGACTTTC. Residues: CASSADRAGANVLTF.

V is TRBV12-3 or TRBV12-4 and J is TRBJ1-1; 7 bases are a match to TRBD1. V trimming: 4 bases; J trimming: 7 bases; junction bases outside the gene matches: 6. The CDR3 has 13 residues. This CDR3 is CASSYDRAGEAFF. The CDR3 DNA reads as TGTGCCAGCAGTTACGACAGGGCGGGTGAAGCTTTCTTT.

The DNA for the CDR3 is TGTGCCAGCAGCCCGGGACTAGCGGGAGGAGAGACCCAGTACTTC. Its protein is CASSPGLAGGETQYF. This chain uses TRBV2 with TRBJ2-5, with 15 bases that match TRBD2. This CDR3 has 15 amino acids. V lost 6 bases and J lost 4; bases outside the gene matches: 3. Looked up from germline, CDR1 is SNHLY and CDR2 is FYNNEI.

A remark on this clone: At one boundary the junction diverges from the germline segment, which might be a read error. This chain connects TRBV29-1 to TRBJ2-5; 10 nucleotides align to TRBD1. This CDR3 has 13 amino acids. Germline assignment: CDR1 SQVTM and CDR2 ANQGSEA. CDR3 sequence reads: CSVEVGGQGRMDF. As DNA, the CDR3 is TGCAGCGTTGAAGTCGGGGGACAGGGGAGGATGGACTTC. Looking up the rest from reference TRBV29-1 and TRBJ2-5 gives the full variable domain: SAVISQKPSRDICQRGTSLTIQCQVDSQVTMMFWYRQQPGQSLTLIATANQGSEATYESGFVIDKFPISRPNLTFSTLTVSNMSPEDSSIYLCSVEVGGQGRMDFGPGTRLLVL.

The V call is TRBV27, the J call TRBJ1-2; D unclear. Germline CDR1 is MNHEY and CDR2 is SMNVEV (reference sequence). V lost 5 bases, J lost 4 bases, and 17 bases lay in between. This CDR3 contains 15 residues. CDR3 nucleotides: TGTGCCAGCAGTCCACCGGGCCCCCGGGGCTATGGCTACACCTTC. Protein: CASSPPGPRGYGYTF.

This rearrangement joins TRBV3-1 (or the pseudogene TRBV3-2) to TRBJ1-3; D unresolved. Germline-derived CDR1 and CDR2 are LGHDT and YNNKEL (reference sequence). The CDR3 contains 16 residues. The germline V and J ends were trimmed by 4 bases and 0 bases, with 13 bases remaining between them. The CDR3 region has the DNA TGTGCCAGCAGCCCCACCCCGAGAAGCTCTGGAAACACCATATATTTT. This sequence encodes CASSPTPRSSGNTIYF.

The chain is built from TRBV29-1 and TRBJ2-1; 9 bases align to TRBD2. Trimming removed 4 bases from V and 7 bases from J; junction bases left unmatched: 5. Germline V gene data show CDR1 as SQVTM and CDR2 as ANQGSEA. CDR3 length: 13 residues. This chain's CDR3 is CSVGRGGDNEQFF. The DNA of the CDR3 is TGCAGCGTTGGGCGGGGGGGTGATAATGAGCAGTTCTTC.

The chain has TRBV4-2 and TRBJ2-7, with 11 bases aligning to TRBD1. There are 14 residues in the CDR3. CDR1 is LGHNA, CDR2 YNFKEQ, per germline. Trimming removed 3 bases from V and 2 bases from J; junction bases left unmatched: 0. CDR3 nucleotides: TGTGCCAGCAGCCAGGGACAGGGGGCCTACGAGCAGTACTTC. Translation: CASSQGQGAYEQYF.

V is TRBV5-1 and J is TRBJ2-1, with 10 bases lining up with TRBD2. Germline CDR1 reads SGHRS; CDR2 reads YFSETQ. This CDR3 spans 11 amino acids. With V trimmed by 1 base and J by 14 bases, 0 bases remained unmatched. The CDR3 sequence: CASSLTSGKFF. DNA for the CDR3: TGCGCCAGCAGCTTGACTAGCGGGAAGTTCTTC.

J is TRBJ2-1 and V is TRBV5-4, with D perhaps matching TRBD2 (6 bases). The CDR3 sequence is 16 residues long. The germline V gene has CDR1 SGHNT and CDR2 YYREEE (reference sequence). V lost 4 bases, J lost 5 bases, and 19 bases lay in between. CDR3 in amino acids: CASSRPGLIVDNEQFF. CDR3 sequence (DNA): TGTGCCAGCAGCCGACCGGGACTCATTGTGGACAATGAGCAGTTCTTC.

J is TRBJ1-4 and V is TRBV29-1; 12 bases agree with TRBD1. The CDR3 totals 17 residues. V trimming: 6 bases; J trimming: 2 bases; junction bases outside the gene matches: 10. Germline loops: CDR1 SQVTM, CDR2 ANQGSEA. The CDR3 sequence: CSVDTRDRGRTNEKLFF. The DNA of the CDR3 is TGCAGCGTAGACACTCGGGACAGGGGGCGGACTAATGAAAAACTGTTTTTT. Based on the CDR3 plus reference TRBV29-1 and TRBJ1-4, the full variable domain is SAVISQKPSRDICQRGTSLTIQCQVDSQVTMMFWYRQQPGQSLTLIATANQGSEATYESGFVIDKFPISRPNLTFSTLTVSNMSPEDSSIYLCSVDTRDRGRTNEKLFFGSGTQLSVL.

This sequence joins TRBV7-3 and TRBJ1-1; D gene unclear. Germline loops: CDR1 SGHTA, CDR2 FQGTGA. The CDR3 consists of 14 residues. The germline V and J ends were trimmed by 5 bases and 7 bases, with 17 bases remaining between them. The CDR3 sequence is CASSPGVAGSEAFF. The CDR3 nucleotides read TGTGCCAGCAGCCCCGGAGTAGCCGGGAGTGAAGCTTTCTTT.

J is TRBJ1-2 and V is TRBV2; 8 positions agree with TRBD1. After removal of 8 bases from V and 5 bases from J, the junction contained 10 bases not matched to a gene. CDR1 SNHLY and CDR2 FYNNEI come from the germline V gene. The CDR3 extends over 14 amino acids. The CDR3 reads CASQKPGQDYGYTF. In DNA form, the CDR3 reads TGTGCCAGCCAAAAGCCGGGACAGGATTATGGCTACACCTTC.

This chain joins TRBV10-3 and TRBJ1-2; D unresolved. The CDR3 extends over 13 amino acids. V gave up 6 bases and J gave up 3 bases, with 11 bases separating them. Germline assignment: CDR1 ENHRY and CDR2 SYGVKD. Written as DNA, the CDR3 is TGTGCCATCAGCGGCTCAGAGGACTATGGCTACACCTTC. Residues: CAISGSEDYGYTF.

This rearrangement joins TRBV29-1 to TRBJ1-6; TRBD1 might be the D (6 bases). The CDR3 consists of 16 residues. CDR1 and CDR2 (germline): SQVTM, ANQGSEA. V was clipped by 4 bases and J by 6 bases, with 19 bases between them. The CDR3 region is CSVVQGYREGNSPLHF. The CDR3 coding sequence is TGCAGCGTTGTACAGGGTTACAGGGAGGGTAATTCACCCCTCCACTTT.

A word on this clone: Because the CDR3's place on the DNA is in doubt, the DNA is left out and the CDR3 is given as listed by TCRdb. The rearrangement joins TRBV21-1 to TRBJ2-7; the tabulated D call, TRBD1, remains unverified against the DNA. TRBV21-1 represents a pseudogene. The CDR3 is 15 residues long, ends included. The CDR3 sequence: CASPGQDTYICQQYF.

The chain links TRBV9 to TRBJ2-1; possible D gene TRBD2, 5 bases. V lost 1 base and J lost 9, with 14 bases in between. The CDR3 is made up of 14 amino acids. CDR1 SGDLS and CDR2 YYNGEE come from the germline V gene. The CDR3, as DNA: TGTGCCAGCAGCGTACTGGACTCGTCAGCTGAGCAGTTCTTC. Its protein is CASSVLDSSAEQFF.

This clone occurred once. This chain connects TRBV9 to TRBJ2-7, with D maybe TRBD2 (6 bases). The V gene's germline CDR1 is SGDLS and CDR2 YYNGEE. Trimming shortened V by 0 bases and J by 7 bases, and 11 bases separated the two germline ends. The CDR3 spans 13 residues. Written as DNA, the CDR3 is TGTGCCAGCAGCGTAGAGGAGGGCAGGGAGCAGTACTTC. It specifies CASSVEEGREQYF.

This sequence joins TRBV5-1 and TRBJ2-1, with 11 bases that match TRBD2. After removal of 3 bases from V and 7 bases from J, the junction contained 9 bases not matched to a gene. The CDR3 has 16 amino acids. CDR1 is SGHRS, CDR2 YFSETQ, per germline. As DNA, the CDR3 is TGCGCCAGCAGCTGGGCGGGACTAGCGGACGGGAATGAGCAGTTCTTC. Amino acid sequence: CASSWAGLADGNEQFF.

The chain combines TRBV9 with TRBJ2-2; D gene unclear. V was pared by 3 bases and J by 1 base, with 4 bases between. The CDR3 spans 13 residues. Germline V gene lookup returns CDR1 SGDLS and CDR2 YYNGEE. The chain's CDR3 is CASSAGNTGELFF. The CDR3 DNA is TGTGCCAGCAGCGCCGGGAACACCGGGGAGCTGTTTTTT.

The chain is built from TRBV11-2 and TRBJ2-1; D unresolved. V was clipped by 1 base and J by 3 bases, with 7 bases between them. This CDR3 is 14 amino acids long. CDR1 is SGHAT, CDR2 FQNNGV, per germline. CDR3 nucleotide sequence: TGTGCCAGCAGCTTAGTTGGCGGCTACAATGAGCAGTTCTTC. Translation gives CASSLVGGYNEQFF.

This chain connects TRBV30 to TRBJ2-1; 7 bases agree with TRBD2. V trimming: 3 bases; J trimming: 6 bases; junction bases outside the gene matches: 8. There are 14 residues in the CDR3. Germline CDR1 reads GTSNPN; CDR2 reads SVGIG (reference sequence). The CDR3 loop is CAWRMAGAGNEQFF. The CDR3 nucleotides are TGTGCCTGGAGGATGGCGGGAGCGGGCAATGAGCAGTTCTTC. The full variable domain, in which reference TRBV30 and TRBJ2-1 provide the parts outside the CDR3, is SQTIHQWPATLVQPVGSPLSLECTVEGTSNPNLYWYRQAAGRGLQLLFYSVGIGQISSEVPQNLSASRPQDRQFILSSKKLLLSDSGFYLCAWRMAGAGNEQFFGPGTRLTVL.

The chain carries TRBV5-1 and TRBJ2-1, with 8 bases lining up with TRBD2. Trimming removed 4 bases from V and 7 bases from J; junction bases left unmatched: 10. CDR1 SGHRS and CDR2 YFSETQ come from the germline V gene. The CDR3 extends over 15 amino acids. The CDR3 is CASSPGGGSLNEQFF. The CDR3 DNA is TGCGCCAGCAGCCCGGGAGGGGGGTCTTTAAATGAGCAGTTCTTC. Combining the CDR3 with reference TRBV5-1 and TRBJ2-1 gives the whole variable domain KAGVTQTPRYLIKTRGQQVTLSCSPISGHRSVSWYQQTPGQGLQFLFEYFSETQRNKGNFPGRFSGRQFSNSRSEMNVSTLELGDSALYLCASSPGGGSLNEQFFGPGTRLTVL.

V usage is TRBV6-5 and J usage is TRBJ1-1; no firm D call. The V gene lost 6 bases and the J gene lost 2 bases, with 13 bases spanning the gap. This CDR3 has 14 amino acids. Germline V gene sequence: CDR1 MNHEY, CDR2 SVGAGI. This chain's CDR3 is CASSEYRYNTEAFF. CDR3 DNA sequence: TGTGCCAGCAGCGAGTACCGGTATAACACTGAAGCTTTCTTT.

This clone appeared a few times. The chain uses TRBV24-1 and TRBJ2-3; the match to TRBD1 covers 7 bases. Germline V CDR1 and CDR2: KGHDR, SFDVKD. The length of the CDR3 is 16 residues. With V trimmed by 12 bases and J by 0 bases, 14 bases remained unmatched. CDR3 DNA sequence: TGTGCCTCCTCCCCCCGGGACAGCCCTAGCACAGATACGCAGTATTTT. Encoded protein: CASSPRDSPSTDTQYF.